This TCR beta chain was found in a study of molecular identifiers for immune sequencing clone quantification. TCRdb independently ran MiXCR on the PCR reads; one entry per CDR3 protein. The table shows 100,000 or so distinct CDR3 sequences, with 21% occurring only once. The CDR3 extends over 14 amino acids. The V and J ends lost 4 bases and 3 bases, in that order; junction bases with no gene match: 6. The germline gives CDR1 LGHNA, CDR2 YSLEER. This clonotype was counted ten times or more. This TCR was recovered from a human donor in good health. Some libraries in this study had Jurkat cell RNA spiked in. The V call is TRBV4-3, the J call TRBJ2-7; 7 nucleotides match TRBD1. Specimen: naive CD8+ T cells from blood, with Jurkat cell RNA spiked in. Subset defined: FACS-sorted CD8+CD4-CCR7+CD45RA+ naive T cells. CDR3 region: CASSPGHRGYEQYF. Here the CDR3 DNA reads TGCGCCAGCAGCCCGGGCCACAGGGGCTACGAGCAGTACTTC.